This T cell receptor (beta chain) originates from a study of early T cells in non-severe SARS-CoV-2 infection. Across the whole study: The sequenced material was bulk RNA from unsorted whole blood, and its chains were unpaired. Broader study findings: Missing private and CD4 specificities, VDJdb matching favored anti-spike CD8 responses.

Many counts were recorded for this clonotype. Its antigen is unidentified. TCRdb reprocessed the 5' RACE reads via MiXCR and lists one record per CDR3 protein. The sample has approximately 50,000 distinct CDR3 sequences, 9.5% to 11% seen once. Germline values: CDR1 LNHDA, CDR2 SQIVND (reference sequence). Germline trimming cut 9 bases from V and 3 bases from J; bases unmatched to any gene: 8. The length of the CDR3 is 15 residues. The chain recombines TRBV19 with TRBJ2-2, with 9 bases matching TRBD2. The TCR comes from an adult who was a healthcare worker with PCR-confirmed SARS-CoV-2 infection or an uninfected control (not recorded which). The sequenced sample consisted of whole blood. The CDR3 nucleotides read TGTGCCAGCCTTAGCGGGGGATCCGACACCGGGGAGCTGTTTTTT. This gives the protein CASLSGGSDTGELFF.